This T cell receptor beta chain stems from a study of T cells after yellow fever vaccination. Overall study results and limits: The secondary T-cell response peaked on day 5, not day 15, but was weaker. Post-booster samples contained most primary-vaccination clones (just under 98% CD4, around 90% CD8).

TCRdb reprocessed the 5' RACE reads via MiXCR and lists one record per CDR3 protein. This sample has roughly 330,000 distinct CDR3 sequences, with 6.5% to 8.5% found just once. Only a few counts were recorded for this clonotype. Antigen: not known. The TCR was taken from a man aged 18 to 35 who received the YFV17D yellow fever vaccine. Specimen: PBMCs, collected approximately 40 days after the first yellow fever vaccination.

The CDR3 bases are TGCGCCTGCGGGCAGGGGGCGCAGAGCGATGGCACAGATACGCAGTATTTT. Its translation is CACGQGAQSDGTDTQYF. The V call is TRBV5-1, the J call TRBJ2-3; 8 positions match TRBD1. CDR3 size: 17 residues. V dropped 10 bases and J dropped 1; count of bases not matched to a gene: 17. CDR1 SGHRS and CDR2 YFSETQ come from the germline V gene.